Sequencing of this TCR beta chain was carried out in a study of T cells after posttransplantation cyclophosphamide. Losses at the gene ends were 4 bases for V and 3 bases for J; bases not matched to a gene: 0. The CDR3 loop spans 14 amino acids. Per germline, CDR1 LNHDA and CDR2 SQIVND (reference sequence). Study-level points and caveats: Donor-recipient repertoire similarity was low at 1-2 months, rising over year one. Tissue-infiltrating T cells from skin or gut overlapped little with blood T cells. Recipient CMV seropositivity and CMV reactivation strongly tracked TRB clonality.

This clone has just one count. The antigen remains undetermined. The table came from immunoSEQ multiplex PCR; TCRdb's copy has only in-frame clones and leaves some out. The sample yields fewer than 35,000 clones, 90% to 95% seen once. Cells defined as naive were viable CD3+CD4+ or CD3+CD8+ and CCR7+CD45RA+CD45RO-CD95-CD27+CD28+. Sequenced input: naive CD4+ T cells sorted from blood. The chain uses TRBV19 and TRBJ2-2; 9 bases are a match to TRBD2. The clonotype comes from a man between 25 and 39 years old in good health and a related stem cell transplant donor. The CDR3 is CASSSGGDTGELFF. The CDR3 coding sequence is TGTGCCAGTAGTAGCGGGGGGGACACCGGGGAGCTGTTTTTT.